This TCR beta chain stems from a study of control samples from healthy donors and cancer patients. CDR1 and CDR2 (germline): MNHNY, SVGAGI (reference sequence). V was clipped by 5 bases and J by 8 bases; unmatched bases: 2. This CDR3 is 14 amino acids long. Measured with immunoSEQ multiplex PCR; TCRdb has only the in-frame clones, and not every one. The sample has 130,000 or so clones, approximately 89% seen once; the top ten hold approximately 8%. The gene calls are TRBV6-6 and TRBJ2-3, with 15 bases aligning to TRBD2. Sequences were obtained from PBMCs. The sequence was obtained from a man in his fifties or sixties with head and neck cancer. The CDR3 nucleotides are TGTGCCAGCAGTCGGACTAGCGGGGGGGGTACGCAGTATTTT. As protein: CASSRTSGGGTQYF.